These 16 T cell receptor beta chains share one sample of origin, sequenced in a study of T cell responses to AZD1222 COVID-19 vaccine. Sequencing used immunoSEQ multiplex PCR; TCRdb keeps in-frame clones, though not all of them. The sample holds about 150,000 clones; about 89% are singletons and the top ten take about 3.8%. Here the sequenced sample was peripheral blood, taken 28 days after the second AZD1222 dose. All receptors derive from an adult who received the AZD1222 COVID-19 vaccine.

CDR3 loop: CASSQALKKAEDTEAFF. The CDR3 nucleotides read TGCGCCAGCAGCCAAGCCCTAAAAAAGGCGGAGGACACTGAAGCTTTCTTT. J is TRBJ1-1 and V is TRBV4-1; D gene uncertain. Per the germline V gene, CDR1 is MGHRA and CDR2 is YSYEKL. The CDR3 runs 17 residues. Trimming removed 1 base at V and 3 bases at J, with 18 bases between.

DNA for the CDR3: TGCGCCAGCAGCCAAGAAGTCGCCTTATACAATGAGCAGTTCTTC. Translated, it gives CASSQEVALYNEQFF. The V and J genes are TRBV4-3 and TRBJ2-1, with unresolved D. Germline assignment: CDR1 LGHNA and CDR2 YSLEER. V lost 0 bases to trimming and J lost 4 bases, with 10 bases between them. The CDR3 totals 15 residues.

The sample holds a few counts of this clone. In nucleotides, the CDR3 is TGTGCCAGCAGCCCCCTTAGCGGGGCCTACGAGCAGTACTTC. Its protein is CASSPLSGAYEQYF. The chain carries TRBV6-5 and TRBJ2-7, with 8 bases aligning to TRBD2. CDR1 and CDR2 (germline): MNHEY, SVGAGI. CDR3 length: 14 amino acids. The junction had 6 bases not matched to a gene; V was cut back by 6 bases and J by 2 bases.

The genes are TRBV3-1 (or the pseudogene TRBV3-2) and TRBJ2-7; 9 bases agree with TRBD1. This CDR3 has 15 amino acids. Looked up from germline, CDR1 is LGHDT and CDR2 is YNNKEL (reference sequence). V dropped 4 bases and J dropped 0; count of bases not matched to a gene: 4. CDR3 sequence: CASSPTGQGSYEQYF. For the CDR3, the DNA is TGTGCCAGCAGCCCAACGGGACAGGGCTCCTACGAGCAGTACTTC.

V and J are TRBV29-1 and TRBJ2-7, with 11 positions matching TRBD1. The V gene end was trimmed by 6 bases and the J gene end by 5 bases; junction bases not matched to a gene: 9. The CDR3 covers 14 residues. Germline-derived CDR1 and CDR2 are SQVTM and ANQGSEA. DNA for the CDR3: TGCAGCGTACGGGACAGGGGGAGGTTCAACGAGCAGTACTTC. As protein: CSVRDRGRFNEQYF.

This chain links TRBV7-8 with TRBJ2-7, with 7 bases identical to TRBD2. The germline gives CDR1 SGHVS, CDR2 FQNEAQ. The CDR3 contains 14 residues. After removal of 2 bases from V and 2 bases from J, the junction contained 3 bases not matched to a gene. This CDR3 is CASSLSGGTYEQYF. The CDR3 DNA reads TGTGCCAGCAGCTTATCGGGGGGAACCTACGAGCAGTACTTC.

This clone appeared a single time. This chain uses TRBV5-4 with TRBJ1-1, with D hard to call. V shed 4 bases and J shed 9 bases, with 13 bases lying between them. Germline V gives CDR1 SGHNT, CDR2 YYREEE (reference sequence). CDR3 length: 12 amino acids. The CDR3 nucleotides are TGTGCCAGCAGCCCGAACCTTTCCAAAGCTTTCTTT. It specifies CASSPNLSKAFF.

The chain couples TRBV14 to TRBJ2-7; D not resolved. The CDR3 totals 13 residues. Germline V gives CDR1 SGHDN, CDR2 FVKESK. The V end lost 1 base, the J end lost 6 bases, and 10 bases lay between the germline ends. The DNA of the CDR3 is TGTGCCAGCAGCCAAGCTCGAGTTTCCGAGCAGTACTTC. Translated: CASSQARVSEQYF.

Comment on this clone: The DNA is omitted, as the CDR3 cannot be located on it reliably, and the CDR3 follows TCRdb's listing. CDR3 in amino acids: CASSQDVWPRPEKLFF. J is TRBJ1-4 and V is TRBV3-1 (or the pseudogene TRBV3-2); the table's D call TRBD1 went unverified against the DNA. The V gene's germline CDR1 is LGHDT and CDR2 YNNKEL (reference sequence). The CDR3 is made up of 16 amino acids, end residues included.

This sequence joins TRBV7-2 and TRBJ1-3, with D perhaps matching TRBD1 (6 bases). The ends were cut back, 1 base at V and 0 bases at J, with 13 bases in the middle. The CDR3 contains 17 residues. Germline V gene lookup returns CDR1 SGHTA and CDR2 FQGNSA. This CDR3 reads CASSLGFTGSSGNTIYF. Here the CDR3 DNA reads TGTGCCAGCAGCTTAGGTTTCACAGGGAGCTCTGGAAACACCATATATTTT.

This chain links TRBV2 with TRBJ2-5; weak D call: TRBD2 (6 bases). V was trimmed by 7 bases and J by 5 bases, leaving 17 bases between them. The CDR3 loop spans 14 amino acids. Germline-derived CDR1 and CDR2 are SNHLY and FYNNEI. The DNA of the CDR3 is TGTGCCAGCACGGGTTCTGGAGGGGTTGAGACCCAGTACTTC. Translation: CASTGSGGVETQYF.

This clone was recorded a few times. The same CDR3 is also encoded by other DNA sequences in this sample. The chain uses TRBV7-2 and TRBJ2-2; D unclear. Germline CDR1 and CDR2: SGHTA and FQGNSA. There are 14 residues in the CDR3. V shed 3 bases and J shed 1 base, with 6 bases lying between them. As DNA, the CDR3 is TGTGCCAGCAGCTTTAGTGGGAACACCGGGGAGCTGTTTTTT. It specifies CASSFSGNTGELFF.

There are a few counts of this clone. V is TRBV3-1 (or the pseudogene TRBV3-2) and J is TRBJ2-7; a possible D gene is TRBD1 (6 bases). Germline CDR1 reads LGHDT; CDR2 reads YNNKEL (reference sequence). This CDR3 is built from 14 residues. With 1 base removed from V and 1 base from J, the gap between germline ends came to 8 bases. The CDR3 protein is CASSQGRGSYEQYF. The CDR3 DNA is TGTGCCAGCAGCCAAGGCAGGGGATCCTACGAGCAGTACTTC.

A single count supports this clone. The CDR3 sequence: CASSKRQLTEAFF. CDR3 DNA sequence: TGTGCCAGCAGCAAAAGGCAGCTCACTGAAGCTTTCTTT. This rearrangement joins TRBV21-1 to TRBJ1-1. TRBV21-1 counts as a pseudogene. The CDR3 is 13 amino acids.

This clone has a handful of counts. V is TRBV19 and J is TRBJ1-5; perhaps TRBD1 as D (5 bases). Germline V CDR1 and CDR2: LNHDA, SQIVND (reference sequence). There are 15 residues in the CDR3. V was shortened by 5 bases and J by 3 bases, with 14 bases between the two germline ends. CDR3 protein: CASSGGSGVNQPQHF. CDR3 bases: TGTGCCAGTAGTGGGGGGTCGGGGGTCAATCAGCCCCAGCATTTT.

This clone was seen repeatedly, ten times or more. The CDR3 DNA sequence: TGTGCCAGCATTGGACAGGGCCTAAGCAATCAGCCCCAGCATTTT. It translates to CASIGQGLSNQPQHF. The chain carries TRBV6-5 and TRBJ1-5; 8 bases agree with TRBD1. Trimming took 7 bases from V and 1 from J; bases not matched to a gene: 6. The CDR3 loop spans 15 amino acids. Germline CDR1 reads MNHEY; CDR2 reads SVGAGI.